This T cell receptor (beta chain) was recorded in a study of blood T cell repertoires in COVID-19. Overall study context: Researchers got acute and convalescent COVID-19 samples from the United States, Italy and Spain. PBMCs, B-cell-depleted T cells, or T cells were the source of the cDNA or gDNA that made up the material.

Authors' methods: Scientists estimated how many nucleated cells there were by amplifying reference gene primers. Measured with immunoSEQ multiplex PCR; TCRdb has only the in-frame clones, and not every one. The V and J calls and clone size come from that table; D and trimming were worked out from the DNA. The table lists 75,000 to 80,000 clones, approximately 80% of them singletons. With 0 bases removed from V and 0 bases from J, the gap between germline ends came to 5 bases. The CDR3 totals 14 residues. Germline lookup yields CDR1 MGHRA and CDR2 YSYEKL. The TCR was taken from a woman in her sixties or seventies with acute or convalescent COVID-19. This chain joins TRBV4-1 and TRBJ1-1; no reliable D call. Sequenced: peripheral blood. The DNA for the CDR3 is TGCGCCAGCAGCCAAGATCATTTGAACACTGAAGCTTTCTTT. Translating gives CASSQDHLNTEAFF.